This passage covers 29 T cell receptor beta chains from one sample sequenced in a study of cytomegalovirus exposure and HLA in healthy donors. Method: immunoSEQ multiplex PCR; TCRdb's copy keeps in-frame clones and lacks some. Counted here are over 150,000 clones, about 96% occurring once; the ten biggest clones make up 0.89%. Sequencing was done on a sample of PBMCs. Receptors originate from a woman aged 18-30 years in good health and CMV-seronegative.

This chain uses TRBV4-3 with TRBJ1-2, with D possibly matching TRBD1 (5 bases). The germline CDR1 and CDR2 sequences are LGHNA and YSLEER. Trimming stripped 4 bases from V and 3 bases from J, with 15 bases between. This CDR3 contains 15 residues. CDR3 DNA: TGCGCCAGCAGCCCAGACCAGGGTTCTTACTATGGCTACACCTTC. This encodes CASSPDQGSYYGYTF.

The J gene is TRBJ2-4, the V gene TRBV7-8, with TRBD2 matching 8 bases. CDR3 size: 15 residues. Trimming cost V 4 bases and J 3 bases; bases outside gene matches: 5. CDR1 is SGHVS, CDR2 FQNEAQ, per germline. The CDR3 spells CASSSGRGGKNIQYF. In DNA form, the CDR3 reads TGTGCCAGCAGCTCCGGGAGGGGCGGCAAAAACATTCAGTACTTC.

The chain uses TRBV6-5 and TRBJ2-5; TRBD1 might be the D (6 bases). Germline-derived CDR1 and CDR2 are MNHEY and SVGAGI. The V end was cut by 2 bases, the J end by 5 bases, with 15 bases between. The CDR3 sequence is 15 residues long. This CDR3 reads CASSYTIQGRETQYF. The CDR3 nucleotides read TGTGCCAGCAGTTACACGATTCAGGGGCGGGAGACCCAGTACTTC.

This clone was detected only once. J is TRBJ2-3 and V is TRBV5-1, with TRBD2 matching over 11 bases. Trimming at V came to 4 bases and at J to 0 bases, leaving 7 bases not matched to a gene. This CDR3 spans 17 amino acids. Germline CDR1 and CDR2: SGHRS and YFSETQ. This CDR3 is CASSLVAGGLSTDTQYF. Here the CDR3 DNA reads TGCGCCAGCAGCCTAGTAGCGGGGGGGCTCAGCACAGATACGCAGTATTTT.

In DNA form, the CDR3 reads TGTGCCATCAGTGGGAGGACTAGCGGGGGGGCCGGCACAGATACGCAGTATTTT. Protein: CAISGRTSGGAGTDTQYF. The genes are TRBV10-3 and TRBJ2-3, with TRBD2 identical over 15 bases. Germline loops: CDR1 ENHRY, CDR2 SYGVKD. The CDR3 is made up of 18 amino acids. The V segment lost 4 bases and the J segment 1 base; nucleotides outside the gene matches: 6.

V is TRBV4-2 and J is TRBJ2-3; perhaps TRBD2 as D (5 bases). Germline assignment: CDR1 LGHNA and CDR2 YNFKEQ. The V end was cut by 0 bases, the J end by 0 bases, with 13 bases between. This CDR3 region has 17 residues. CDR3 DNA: TGTGCCAGCAGCCAAGATGGGCGAGGGCCTAGCACAGATACGCAGTATTTT. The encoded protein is CASSQDGRGPSTDTQYF.

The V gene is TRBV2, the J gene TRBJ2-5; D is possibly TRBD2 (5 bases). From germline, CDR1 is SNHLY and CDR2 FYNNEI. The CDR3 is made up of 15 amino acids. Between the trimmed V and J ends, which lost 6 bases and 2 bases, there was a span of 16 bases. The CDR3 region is CASSAADGLQETQYF. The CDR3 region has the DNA TGTGCCAGCAGCGCCGCCGACGGACTGCAAGAGACCCAGTACTTC.

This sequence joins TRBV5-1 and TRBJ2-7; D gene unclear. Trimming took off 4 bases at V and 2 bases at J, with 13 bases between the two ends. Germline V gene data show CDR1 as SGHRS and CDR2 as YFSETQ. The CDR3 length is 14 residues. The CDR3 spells CASSPSLPTYEQYF. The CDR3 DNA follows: TGCGCCAGCAGCCCTTCGCTCCCTACCTACGAGCAGTACTTC.

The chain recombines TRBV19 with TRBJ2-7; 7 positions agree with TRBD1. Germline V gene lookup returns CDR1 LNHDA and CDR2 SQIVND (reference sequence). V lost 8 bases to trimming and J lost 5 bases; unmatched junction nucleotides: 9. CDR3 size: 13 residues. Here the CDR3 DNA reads TGTGCCAGTTCGGGACAGACGGAGAACGAGCAGTACTTC. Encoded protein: CASSGQTENEQYF.

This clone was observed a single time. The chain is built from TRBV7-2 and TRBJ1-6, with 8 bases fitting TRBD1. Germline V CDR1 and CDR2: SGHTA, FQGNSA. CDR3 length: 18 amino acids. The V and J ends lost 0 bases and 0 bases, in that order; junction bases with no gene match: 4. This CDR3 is CASSLALTGASYNSPLHF. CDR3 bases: TGTGCCAGCAGCTTAGCCCTGACAGGGGCCTCCTATAATTCACCCCTCCACTTT.

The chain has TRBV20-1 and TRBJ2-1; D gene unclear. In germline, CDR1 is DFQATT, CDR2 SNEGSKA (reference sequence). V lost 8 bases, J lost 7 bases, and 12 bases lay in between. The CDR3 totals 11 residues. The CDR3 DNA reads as TGCAGTTACGTTATAGTGAATGAGCAGTTCTTC. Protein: CSYVIVNEQFF.

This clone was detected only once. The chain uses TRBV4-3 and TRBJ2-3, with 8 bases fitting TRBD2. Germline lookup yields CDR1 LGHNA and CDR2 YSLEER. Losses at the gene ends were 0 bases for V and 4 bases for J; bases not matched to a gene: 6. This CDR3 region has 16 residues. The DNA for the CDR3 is TGCGCCAGCAGCCAAGATGTGGGACTAGGGGCAGATACGCAGTATTTT. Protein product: CASSQDVGLGADTQYF.

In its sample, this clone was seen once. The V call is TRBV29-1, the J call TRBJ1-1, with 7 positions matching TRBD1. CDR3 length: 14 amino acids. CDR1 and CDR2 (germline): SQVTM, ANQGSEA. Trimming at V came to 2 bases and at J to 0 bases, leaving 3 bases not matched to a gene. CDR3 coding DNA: TGCAGCGTTGAACCAGGACAGGTGAACACTGAAGCTTTCTTT. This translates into CSVEPGQVNTEAFF.

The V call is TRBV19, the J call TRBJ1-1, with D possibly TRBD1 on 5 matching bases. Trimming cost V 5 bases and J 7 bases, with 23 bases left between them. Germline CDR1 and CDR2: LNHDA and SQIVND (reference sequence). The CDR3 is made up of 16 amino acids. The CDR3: CASSRLDQGPVGEAFF. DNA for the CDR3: TGTGCCAGTAGTCGCCTTGACCAGGGTCCGGTGGGTGAAGCTTTCTTT.

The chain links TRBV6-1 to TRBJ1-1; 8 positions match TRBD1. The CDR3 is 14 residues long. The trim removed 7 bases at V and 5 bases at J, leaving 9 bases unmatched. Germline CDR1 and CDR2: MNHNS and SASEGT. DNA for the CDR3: TGTGCCAGCATCGGACAGGGCTCAGGGACTGAAGCTTTCTTT. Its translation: CASIGQGSGTEAFF.

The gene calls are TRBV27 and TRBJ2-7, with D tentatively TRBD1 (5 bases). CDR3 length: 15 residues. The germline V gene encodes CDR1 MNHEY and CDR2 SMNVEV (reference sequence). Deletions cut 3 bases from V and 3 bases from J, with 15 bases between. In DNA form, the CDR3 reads TGTGCCAGCAGTTTTGCTTATACAGGCAACTACGAGCAGTACTTC. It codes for CASSFAYTGNYEQYF.

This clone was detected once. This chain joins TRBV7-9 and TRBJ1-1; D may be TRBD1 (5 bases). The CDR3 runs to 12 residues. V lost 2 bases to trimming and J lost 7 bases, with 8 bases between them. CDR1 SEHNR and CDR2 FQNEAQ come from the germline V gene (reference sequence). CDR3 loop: CASSLNGGEAFF. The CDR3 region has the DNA TGTGCCAGCAGCTTAAACGGGGGTGAAGCTTTCTTT.

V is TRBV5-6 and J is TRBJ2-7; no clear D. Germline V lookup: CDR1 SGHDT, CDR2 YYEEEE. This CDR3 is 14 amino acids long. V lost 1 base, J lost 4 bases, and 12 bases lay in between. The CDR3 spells CASSLLPGAYEQYF. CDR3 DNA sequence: TGTGCCAGCAGCTTGCTACCCGGTGCGTACGAGCAGTACTTC.

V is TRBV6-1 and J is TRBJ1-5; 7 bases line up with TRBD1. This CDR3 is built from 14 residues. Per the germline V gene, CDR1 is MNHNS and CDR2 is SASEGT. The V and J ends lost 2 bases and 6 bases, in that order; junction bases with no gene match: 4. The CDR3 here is CASSELQGGQPQHF. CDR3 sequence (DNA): TGTGCCAGCAGTGAACTGCAGGGGGGTCAGCCCCAGCATTTT.

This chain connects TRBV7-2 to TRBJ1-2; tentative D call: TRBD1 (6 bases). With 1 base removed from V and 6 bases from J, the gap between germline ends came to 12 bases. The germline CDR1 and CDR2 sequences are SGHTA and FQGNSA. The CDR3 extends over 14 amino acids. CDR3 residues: CASSLVSSGDGYTF. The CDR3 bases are TGTGCCAGCAGCTTAGTATCTTCAGGGGATGGCTACACCTTC.

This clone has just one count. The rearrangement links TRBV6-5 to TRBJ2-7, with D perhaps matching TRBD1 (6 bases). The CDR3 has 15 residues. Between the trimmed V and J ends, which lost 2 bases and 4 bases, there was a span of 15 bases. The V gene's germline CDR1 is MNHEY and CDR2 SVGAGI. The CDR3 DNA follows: TGTGCCAGCAGTTACGACAGTCCTACAGGGTACGAGCAGTACTTC. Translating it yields CASSYDSPTGYEQYF.

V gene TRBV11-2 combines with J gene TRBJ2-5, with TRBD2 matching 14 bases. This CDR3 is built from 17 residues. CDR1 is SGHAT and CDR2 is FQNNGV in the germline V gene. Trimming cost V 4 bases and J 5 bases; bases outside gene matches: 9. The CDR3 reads CASSSGLAGGLRETQYF. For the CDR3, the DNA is TGTGCCAGCAGCTCCGGACTAGCGGGGGGATTAAGGGAGACCCAGTACTTC.

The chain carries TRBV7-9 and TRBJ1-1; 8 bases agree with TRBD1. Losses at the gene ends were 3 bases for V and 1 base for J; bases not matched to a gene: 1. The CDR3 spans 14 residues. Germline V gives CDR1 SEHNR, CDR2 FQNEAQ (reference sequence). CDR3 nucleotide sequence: TGTGCCAGCAGCTTCGGACAGGGGAACACTGAAGCTTTCTTT. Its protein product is CASSFGQGNTEAFF.

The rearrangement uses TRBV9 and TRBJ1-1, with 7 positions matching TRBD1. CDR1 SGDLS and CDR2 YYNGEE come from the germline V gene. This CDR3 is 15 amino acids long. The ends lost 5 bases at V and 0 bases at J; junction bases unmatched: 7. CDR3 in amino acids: CASRSGGGMNTEAFF. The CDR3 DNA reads TGTGCCAGCAGATCAGGGGGAGGCATGAACACTGAAGCTTTCTTT. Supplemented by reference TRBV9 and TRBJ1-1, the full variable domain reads DSGVTQTPKHLITATGQRVTLRCSPRSGDLSVYWYQQSLDQGLQFLIQYYNGEERAKGNILERFSAQQFPDLHSELNLSSLELGDSALYFCASRSGGGMNTEAFFGQGTRLTVV.

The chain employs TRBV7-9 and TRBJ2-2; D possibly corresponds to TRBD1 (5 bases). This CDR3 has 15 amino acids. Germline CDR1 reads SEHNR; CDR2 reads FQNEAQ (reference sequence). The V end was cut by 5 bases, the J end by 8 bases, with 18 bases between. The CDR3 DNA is TGTGCCAGCAGCCCCCAGGGAATATCGGCTGGGGAGCTGTTTTTT. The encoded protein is CASSPQGISAGELFF.

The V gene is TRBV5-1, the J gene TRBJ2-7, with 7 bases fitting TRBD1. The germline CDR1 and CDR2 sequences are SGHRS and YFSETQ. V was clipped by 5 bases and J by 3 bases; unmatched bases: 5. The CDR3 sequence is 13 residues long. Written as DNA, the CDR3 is TGCGCCAGCAGGACGGGGACAGACTACGAGCAGTACTTC. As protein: CASRTGTDYEQYF.

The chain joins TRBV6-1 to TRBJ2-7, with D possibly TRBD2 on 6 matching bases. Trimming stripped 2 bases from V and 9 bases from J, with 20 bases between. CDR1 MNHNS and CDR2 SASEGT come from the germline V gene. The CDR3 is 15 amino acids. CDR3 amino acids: CASSEFGLPPGVQYF. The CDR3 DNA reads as TGTGCCAGCAGTGAATTCGGGCTCCCCCCGGGAGTGCAGTACTTC.

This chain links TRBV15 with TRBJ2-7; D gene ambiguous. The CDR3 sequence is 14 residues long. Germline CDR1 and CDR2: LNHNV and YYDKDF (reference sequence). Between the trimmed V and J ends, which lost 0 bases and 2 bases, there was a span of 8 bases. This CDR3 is CATSREGRTYEQYF. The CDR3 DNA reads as TGTGCCACCAGCAGAGAGGGCAGAACCTACGAGCAGTACTTC.

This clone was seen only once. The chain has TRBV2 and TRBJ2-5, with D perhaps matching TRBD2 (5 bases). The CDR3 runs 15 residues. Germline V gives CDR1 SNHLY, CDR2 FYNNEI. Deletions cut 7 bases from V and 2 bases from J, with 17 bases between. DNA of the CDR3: TGTGCCAGCACCAAAGGTCGGGGTATACAAGAGACCCAGTACTTC. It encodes CASTKGRGIQETQYF.